Listed below are T cell receptor beta chains from one sample, sequenced in a study of OX40 agonist ivuxolimab in advanced cancers. Generated by immunoSEQ multiplex PCR, the TCRdb table keeps only in-frame clones and is missing some. Among tens of thousands of clones listed, about nine tenths were seen once. The sample consisted of CD4+ or CD8+ T cells sorted from blood, taken in a trial of the OX40 agonist ivuxolimab. These receptors were obtained from an adult with an advanced solid tumor such as melanoma, head and neck, liver or kidney cancer. CDR3s include the opening cysteine and the closing phenylalanine or tryptophan. D genes are given only for firm matches. Part of the rows lack a size; the others show once, few, many or a class for expanded clones.

clone_size	d_call	v_call	j_call	cdr3_aa	cdr3_nt
NA	NA	TRBV28	TRBJ2-7	CASFNLGSSYEQYF	TGTGCCAGCTTTAACCTGGGCAGTTCCTACGAGCAGTACTTC
NA	NA	TRBV27	TRBJ2-2	CASSFSLRQYTGELFF	TGTGCCAGCAGTTTTTCTCTTCGACAGTACACCGGGGAGCTGTTTTTT
NA	TRBD1	TRBV6-5	TRBJ2-7	CASTKTGGSYEQYF	TGTGCCAGCACAAAAACAGGGGGCTCCTACGAGCAGTACTTC
NA	NA	TRBV19	TRBJ2-1	CASSRTNNEQFF	TGTGCCAGTAGTCGGACCAACAATGAGCAGTTCTTC
once	NA	TRBV6-1	TRBJ1-1	CASSDGLNTEAFF	TGTGCCAGCAGTGATGGGCTGAACACTGAAGCTTTCTTT
NA	NA	TRBV6-1	TRBJ2-1	CASSEEISSYNEQFF	TGTGCCAGCAGTGAAGAAATAAGCTCCTACAATGAGCAGTTCTTC
NA	NA	TRBV27	TRBJ2-1	CASSLSGRGKPGLGEQFF	TGTGCCAGCAGTTTATCGGGCAGGGGGAAACCGGGACTAGGGGAGCAGTTCTTC
NA	NA	TRBV30	TRBJ1-6	CACLHGGVLNSPLHF	TGTGCCTGTCTCCACGGCGGGGTACTTAATTCACCCCTCCACTTT
NA	NA	TRBV5-1	TRBJ2-6	CASAIQGAGANVLTF	TGCGCCAGCGCGATACAGGGCGCCGGGGCCAACGTCCTGACTTTC
NA	TRBD1	TRBV5-6	TRBJ2-7	CASSSTGQDYEQYF	TGTGCCAGCAGCTCAACGGGACAGGACTACGAGCAGTACTTC